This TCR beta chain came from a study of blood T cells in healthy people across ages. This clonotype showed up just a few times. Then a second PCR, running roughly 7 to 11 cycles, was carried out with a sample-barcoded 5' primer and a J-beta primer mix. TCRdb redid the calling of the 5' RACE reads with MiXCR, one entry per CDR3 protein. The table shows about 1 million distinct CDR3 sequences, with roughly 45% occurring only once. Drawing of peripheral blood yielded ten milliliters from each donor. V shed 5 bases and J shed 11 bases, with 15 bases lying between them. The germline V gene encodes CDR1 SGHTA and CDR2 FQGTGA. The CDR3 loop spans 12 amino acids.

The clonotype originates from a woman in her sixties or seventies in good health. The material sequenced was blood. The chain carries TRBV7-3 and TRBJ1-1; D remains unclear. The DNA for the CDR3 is TGTGCCAGCAGCCCCCGGATCAAGGTGGCTTTCTTT. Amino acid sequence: CASSPRIKVAFF.